This TCR beta chain was sequenced for a study of T cells after yellow fever vaccination. Study-level results: Weaker, the secondary response had a peak occurring faster, on day 5 versus 15. Subsequent to the booster, the majority of primary-vaccination clones reappeared (96% CD4, approximately 85% CD8).

TCRdb called the 5' RACE reads again in MiXCR, with one record for every CDR3 protein. The data show about 230,000 distinct CDR3 sequences, roughly 6.8% seen once. This clonotype was observed at least ten times. The antigen is undetermined. From germline, CDR1 is SGHTA and CDR2 FQGNSA. The CDR3 totals 14 residues. V lost 3 bases to trimming and J lost 4 bases, with 11 bases between them. The TCR comes from a man under 40 who received the YFV17D yellow fever vaccine. The chain joins TRBV7-2 to TRBJ2-3; D may be TRBD2 (5 bases). The sequencing here drew on CD4+ T cells sorted from PBMCs, taken on the day of the yellow fever booster vaccination. CDR3 protein: CASSLGDHADTQYF. CDR3 nucleotides: TGTGCCAGCAGCTTGGGAGATCACGCAGATACGCAGTATTTT.